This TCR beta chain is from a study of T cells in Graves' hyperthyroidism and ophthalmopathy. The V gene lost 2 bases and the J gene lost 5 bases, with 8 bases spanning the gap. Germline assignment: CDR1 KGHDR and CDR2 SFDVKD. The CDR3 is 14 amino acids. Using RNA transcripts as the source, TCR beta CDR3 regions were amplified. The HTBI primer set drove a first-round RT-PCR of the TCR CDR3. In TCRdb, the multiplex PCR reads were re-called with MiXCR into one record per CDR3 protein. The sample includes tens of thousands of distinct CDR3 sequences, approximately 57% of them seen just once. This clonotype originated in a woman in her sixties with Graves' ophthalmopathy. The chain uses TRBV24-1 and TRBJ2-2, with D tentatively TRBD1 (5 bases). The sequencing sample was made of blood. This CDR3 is CATSDSRDTGELFF. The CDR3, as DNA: TGTGCCACCAGTGATTCCAGGGATACCGGGGAGCTGTTTTTT.